The 32 T cell receptor beta chains below all came from one sample that was sequenced in a study of blood T cell repertoires in COVID-19 (dated by TCRdb to about 2020). Library preparation was by the immunoSEQ multiplex PCR assay. TCRdb limited this immuneACCESS table to in-frame rearrangements with V and J called. A share of clones is missing; checked studies link under half to unresolved V genes, and the rest is unexplained. The sample yields about 340,000 clones; around 83% were counted once. The ten largest clones add up to under 3% of the sample. The sample comprised peripheral blood. These receptors originate from a young man with active or convalescent COVID-19.

This rearrangement joins TRBV12-3 or TRBV12-4 to TRBJ1-1, with 9 bases aligning to TRBD1. There are 13 residues in the CDR3. V gave up 6 bases and J gave up 10 bases; unmatched junction bases: 9. The CDR3 DNA reads as TGTGCCAGCAGCGAAACAGGGGGCGGTTTAGCTTTCTTT. This gives the protein CASSETGGGLAFF.

CDR3 DNA sequence: TGCGCCAGCAGCCAAGGGTCCGTTGGTAGTGGAAACATTCAGTACTTC. It specifies CASSQGSVGSGNIQYF. The rearrangement joins TRBV4-3 to TRBJ2-4; D unclear. CDR3 length: 16 amino acids. Trimming pared 1 base from V and 6 bases from J, leaving 16 bases between. Germline V CDR1 and CDR2: LGHNA, YSLEER.

The chain joins TRBV4-3 to TRBJ2-1; weak D call: TRBD1 (5 bases). The CDR3 length is 16 residues. V was shortened by 3 bases and J by 7 bases, with 19 bases between the two germline ends. Germline-derived CDR1 and CDR2 are LGHNA and YSLEER. The chain's CDR3 is CASSHGVGQGSNEQFF. Here the CDR3 DNA reads TGCGCCAGCAGCCATGGGGTTGGGCAGGGCTCGAATGAGCAGTTCTTC.

The chain recombines TRBV3-1 (or the pseudogene TRBV3-2) with TRBJ2-7; tentative D call: TRBD1 (5 bases). This CDR3 has 14 residues. CDR1 is LGHDT and CDR2 is YNNKEL in the germline V gene (reference sequence). Trimming removed 0 bases from V and 6 bases from J, with 12 bases in between. In DNA form, the CDR3 reads TGTGCCAGCAGCCAAGACAGGGCCCTGCGCGAGCAGTACTTC. This gives the protein CASSQDRALREQYF.

CDR3 protein: CASSSRRGYYEQYF. The CDR3, as DNA: TGTGCCAGCAGCTCTCGGAGGGGCTATTACGAGCAGTACTTC. The V gene is TRBV7-8, the J gene TRBJ2-7; D perhaps matches TRBD2 (6 bases). Germline V lookup: CDR1 SGHVS, CDR2 FQNEAQ. V was shortened by 4 bases and J by 4 bases, with 14 bases between the two germline ends. The CDR3 runs 14 residues.

Here the CDR3 reads CASSLGNDRVGGETQYF. Here the CDR3 DNA reads TGTGCCAGCAGCTTAGGTAACGACAGGGTAGGAGGAGAGACCCAGTACTTC. V and J are TRBV7-6 and TRBJ2-5, with 7 bases identical to TRBD1. The CDR3 covers 17 residues. V shed 1 base, J shed 4 bases, and the junction held 12 bases outside the gene matches. CDR1 is SGHVS, CDR2 FNYEAQ, per germline.

The rearrangement links TRBV14 to TRBJ1-1; D call uncertain. Trimming pared 4 bases from V and 7 bases from J, leaving 13 bases between. CDR1 is SGHDN, CDR2 FVKESK, per germline. CDR3 length: 13 residues. DNA of the CDR3: TGTGCCAGCAGCCTCCAGAGGCGGGGTGAAGCTTTCTTT. Protein sequence: CASSLQRRGEAFF.

V and J are TRBV7-8 and TRBJ2-7; tentatively, D is TRBD1 (5 bases). This CDR3 comprises 13 residues. The germline V gene has CDR1 SGHVS and CDR2 FQNEAQ. Trimming removed 8 bases at V and 3 bases at J, with 14 bases between. For the CDR3, the DNA is TGTGCCAGCGCCGACAGTCTAGACTACGAGCAGTACTTC. Translating it yields CASADSLDYEQYF. Full variable domain (outside the CDR3, taken from reference TRBV7-8 and TRBJ2-7): GAGVSQSPRYKVAKRGQDVALRCDPISGHVSLFWYQQALGQGPEFLTYFQNEAQLDKSGLPSDRFFAERPEGSVSTLKIQRTQQEDSAVYLCASADSLDYEQYFGPGTRLTVT.

The V and J genes are TRBV6-5 and TRBJ2-3, with TRBD2 identical over 8 bases. The V and J ends lost 5 bases and 4 bases, in that order; junction bases with no gene match: 5. CDR1 is MNHEY and CDR2 is SVGAGI in the germline V gene. The CDR3 is made up of 14 amino acids. The CDR3 DNA is TGTGCCAGCAGTCGGGGGGGGCCAGCAGATACGCAGTATTTT. Encoded protein: CASSRGGPADTQYF.

V is TRBV30 and J is TRBJ2-5; no clear D. The CDR3 contains 13 residues. The V gene lost 0 bases and the J gene lost 2 bases, with 7 bases spanning the gap. Germline CDR1 and CDR2: GTSNPN and SVGIG (reference sequence). The CDR3 sequence is CAWSVVTQETQYF. Written as DNA, the CDR3 is TGTGCCTGGAGTGTAGTCACACAAGAGACCCAGTACTTC.

This clone was counted many times. V and J are TRBV19 and TRBJ2-3; 13 bases map to TRBD2. The ends lost 5 bases at V and 0 bases at J; junction bases unmatched: 11. This CDR3 is 19 amino acids long. The germline V gene has CDR1 LNHDA and CDR2 SQIVND (reference sequence). The CDR3 sequence: CASSGGLAGAHPSTDTQYF. The DNA of the CDR3 is TGTGCCAGTAGTGGAGGACTAGCGGGGGCCCACCCTAGCACAGATACGCAGTATTTT.

The chain carries TRBV25-1 and TRBJ1-1; the D is unclear. V gave up 4 bases and J gave up 1 base, with 10 bases separating them. CDR3 size: 14 residues. Germline values: CDR1 MGHDK, CDR2 SYGVNS. CDR3 amino acids: CASSVGRRNTEAFF. The CDR3 coding sequence is TGTGCCAGCAGTGTAGGGAGGAGGAACACTGAAGCTTTCTTT.

This sequence joins TRBV5-1 and TRBJ2-1, with 11 bases that match TRBD1. Germline CDR1 reads SGHRS; CDR2 reads YFSETQ. J lost 8 bases, V lost 4 bases, and 5 bases had no gene match. The CDR3 extends over 14 amino acids. For the CDR3, the DNA is TGCGCCAGCAGCCTCGCGGACAGGGGGCATGAGCAGTTCTTC. Protein product: CASSLADRGHEQFF.

The CDR3 is CASSLARVETQYF. CDR3 nucleotide sequence: TGTGCCAGCAGTTTAGCCAGGGTAGAGACCCAGTACTTC. This chain joins TRBV28 and TRBJ2-5; perhaps TRBD1 as D (5 bases). The V end lost 2 bases, the J end lost 4 bases, and 8 bases lay between the germline ends. This CDR3 has 13 amino acids. Germline V lookup: CDR1 MDHEN, CDR2 SYDVKM.

J is TRBJ2-7 and V is TRBV28; 8 bases align to TRBD1. This CDR3 has 14 residues. With V trimmed by 2 bases and J by 3 bases, 3 bases remained unmatched. Germline values: CDR1 MDHEN, CDR2 SYDVKM. In nucleotides, the CDR3 is TGTGCCAGCAGTTTAACGGACAGGGTCTACGAGCAGTACTTC. Translating it yields CASSLTDRVYEQYF. The variable domain in full, with the rest retrieved from reference TRBV28 and TRBJ2-7, is DVKVTQSSRYLVKRTGEKVFLECVQDMDHENMFWYRQDPGLGLRLIYFSYDVKMKEKGDIPEGYSVSREKKERFSLILESASTNQTSMYLCASSLTDRVYEQYFGPGTRLTVT.

V usage is TRBV5-1 and J usage is TRBJ2-7; D possibly corresponds to TRBD1 (7 bases). Trimming removed 10 bases from V and 1 base from J, with 15 bases in between. Germline CDR1 SGHRS, CDR2 YFSETQ. CDR3 length: 13 residues. CDR3 sequence reads: CAASEGASYEQYF. The CDR3 DNA reads TGCGCCGCCTCGGAGGGGGCTTCCTACGAGCAGTACTTC.

This clone has a handful of counts. The V and J genes are TRBV4-1 and TRBJ1-5; tentatively, D is TRBD1 (5 bases). The CDR3 runs 16 residues. Trimming shortened V by 1 base and J by 3 bases, and 13 bases separated the two germline ends. The V gene's germline CDR1 is MGHRA and CDR2 YSYEKL. The CDR3 nucleotides read TGCGCCAGCAGCCAAGGGGTAGGGGTTACCAATCAGCCCCAGCATTTT. Protein product: CASSQGVGVTNQPQHF.

The CDR3 loop is CASSLGGRETQYF. Written as DNA, the CDR3 is TGTGCCAGCAGCCTCGGGGGGCGTGAGACCCAGTACTTC. The chain employs TRBV6-5 and TRBJ2-5, with a possible D match to TRBD2 (7 bases). V was trimmed by 6 bases and J by 5 bases, leaving 13 bases between them. The CDR3 consists of 13 residues. CDR1 and CDR2 from the germline V gene are MNHEY and SVGAGI.

V usage is TRBV7-9 and J usage is TRBJ2-5; 7 positions match TRBD2. J was trimmed by 1 base and V by 5 bases; bases with no gene match: 10. Germline-derived CDR1 and CDR2 are SEHNR and FQNEAQ (reference sequence). The CDR3 spans 16 residues. CDR3 amino acids: CASSPETGGFQETQYF. CDR3 coding DNA: TGTGCCAGCAGCCCAGAAACGGGGGGATTCCAAGAGACCCAGTACTTC. Together with reference TRBV7-9 and TRBJ2-5, the CDR3 gives the full variable domain: DTGVSQNPRHKITKRGQNVTFRCDPISEHNRLYWYRQTLGQGPEFLTYFQNEAQLEKSRLLSDRFSAERPKGSFSTLEIQRTEQGDSAMYLCASSPETGGFQETQYFGPGTRLLVL.

This clone occurred a few times. The chain joins TRBV7-2 to TRBJ2-6; perhaps TRBD1 as D (5 bases). The V and J ends lost 1 base and 2 bases respectively, with 6 bases between them. Germline CDR1 is SGHTA and CDR2 is FQGNSA. This CDR3 is built from 15 residues. The CDR3 loop reads CASSLEGTGANVLTF. In nucleotides, the CDR3 is TGTGCCAGCAGCTTAGAGGGGACTGGGGCCAACGTCCTGACTTTC.

The chain carries TRBV27 and TRBJ1-6, with D possibly matching TRBD1 (5 bases). The CDR3 has 16 amino acids. From germline, CDR1 is MNHEY and CDR2 SMNVEV (reference sequence). The ends were cut back, 2 bases at V and 0 bases at J, with 8 bases in the middle. DNA of the CDR3: TGTGCCAGCAGTTTAGTCAGGGCCTCCTATAATTCACCCCTCCACTTT. This encodes CASSLVRASYNSPLHF.

This sequence joins TRBV11-2 and TRBJ2-6; TRBD1 is a possible D gene (5 bases). The CDR3 extends over 18 amino acids. CDR1 is SGHAT, CDR2 FQNNGV, per germline. V gave up 3 bases and J gave up 4 bases, with 19 bases separating them. The CDR3 DNA reads TGTGCCAGCAGCTTTGGCAGGGTAGCTAAATGGGGGGCCAACGTCCTGACTTTC. It codes for CASSFGRVAKWGANVLTF.

The gene calls are TRBV30 and TRBJ2-7, with TRBD2 matching over 7 bases. J lost 7 bases, V lost 0 bases, and 3 bases had no gene match. Per the germline V gene, CDR1 is GTSNPN and CDR2 is SVGIG (reference sequence). CDR3 length equals 12 residues. The CDR3 loop reads CAWSVGGGEQYF. The CDR3, as DNA: TGTGCCTGGAGTGTCGGGGGAGGGGAGCAGTACTTC.

This clone has a single count. V and J are TRBV2 and TRBJ2-3; TRBD1 matches at 7 bases. Germline CDR1 reads SNHLY; CDR2 reads FYNNEI. This CDR3 region has 14 residues. J gave up 2 bases and V 6 bases, and 5 bases lay outside the gene matches. CDR3 sequence (DNA): TGTGCCAGCAGAAGGGGACAGCCCACAGATACGCAGTATTTT. Translating it yields CASRRGQPTDTQYF.

The V and J genes are TRBV9 and TRBJ2-1; 10 nucleotides align to TRBD1. Per germline, CDR1 SGDLS and CDR2 YYNGEE. Trimming cost V 4 bases and J 5 bases; bases outside gene matches: 15. The CDR3 has 18 residues. CDR3 amino acids: CASSSKFSRDRGDNEQFF. CDR3 nucleotide sequence: TGTGCCAGCAGCTCCAAATTTTCCCGGGACAGGGGCGACAATGAGCAGTTCTTC.

The chain employs TRBV24-1 and TRBJ2-2; tentative D call: TRBD1 (6 bases). The V end was cut by 4 bases, the J end by 7 bases, with 18 bases between. CDR3 size: 16 residues. Germline V gene sequence: CDR1 KGHDR, CDR2 SFDVKD. The CDR3 sequence is CATSDPRGWGLGELFF. The CDR3 region has the DNA TGTGCCACCAGTGACCCCCGAGGGTGGGGGCTCGGGGAGCTGTTTTTT.

The rearrangement uses TRBV6-2 or TRBV6-3 and TRBJ1-6; no reliable D call. Germline lookup yields CDR1 MNHEY and CDR2 SVGEGT. Trimming stripped 0 bases from V and 10 bases from J, with 13 bases between. The CDR3 contains 15 residues. This chain's CDR3 is CASSYSSPAFSPLHF. DNA of the CDR3: TGTGCCAGCAGTTACTCGAGTCCCGCATTCTCACCCCTCCACTTT.

The chain's CDR3 is CASSLGPLFQGTNSPLHF. The CDR3 region has the DNA TGTGCCAGCAGCTTAGGCCCCCTCTTTCAGGGGACAAATTCACCCCTCCACTTT. J is TRBJ1-6 and V is TRBV7-2, with a weak D call TRBD1 (6 bases). CDR1 is SGHTA and CDR2 is FQGNSA in the germline V gene. V was shortened by 1 base and J by 7 bases, with 20 bases between the two germline ends. This CDR3 spans 18 amino acids.

This clone was seen only once. This rearrangement joins TRBV28 to TRBJ2-7; no clear D. CDR1 and CDR2 from the germline V gene are MDHEN and SYDVKM. V was clipped by 6 bases and J by 2 bases, with 14 bases between them. The CDR3 length is 14 residues. The CDR3 DNA follows: TGTGCCAGCAGCCCTCCCGCAACAGCCTACGAGCAGTACTTC. It specifies CASSPPATAYEQYF.

This sequence joins TRBV5-4 and TRBJ2-7, with D possibly being TRBD2 (7 bases). V dropped 4 bases and J dropped 10 bases, with 18 bases sitting between them. Germline-derived CDR1 and CDR2 are SGHNT and YYREEE (reference sequence). This CDR3 comprises 13 residues. CDR3 sequence reads: CASSAPGGRGQYF. CDR3 nucleotide sequence: TGTGCCAGCAGCGCACCGGGGGGCCGGGGACAGTACTTC.

The gene calls are TRBV13 and TRBJ2-7, with D unclear. CDR1 is PRHDT, CDR2 FYEKMQ, per germline (reference sequence). The V end was cut by 6 bases, the J end by 5 bases, with 11 bases between. CDR3 size: 12 residues. As DNA, the CDR3 is TGTGCCAGCAGTCTACAGAGACACGAGCAGTACTTC. Its translation: CASSLQRHEQYF.

J is TRBJ1-5 and V is TRBV24-1, with 9 bases lining up with TRBD1. CDR1 and CDR2 from the germline V gene are KGHDR and SFDVKD. This CDR3 region has 15 residues. V lost 9 bases, J lost 4 bases, and 9 bases stayed unmatched. The DNA of the CDR3 is TGTGCCACCTCAGGGACAGGGTATAGGAATCAGCCCCAGCATTTT. Its protein is CATSGTGYRNQPQHF.